These 8 T cell receptor beta chains were all obtained from the same sample, sequenced in a study of early T cells in non-severe SARS-CoV-2 infection. Each CDR3 protein is one row after TCRdb ran MiXCR on the 5' RACE reads. The sample has 45,000 to 50,000 distinct CDR3 sequences, about 6% seen once. Sequencing was performed on whole blood, taken at baseline. All receptors derive from an adult who was a healthcare worker with PCR-confirmed SARS-CoV-2 infection or an uninfected control (not recorded which).

This clonotype appeared many times. The CDR3 DNA reads TGTGCCAGCAGTTACTCTTCGGGACGAGTCCCCGGTGAGCAGTTCTTC. Amino acids: CASSYSSGRVPGEQFF. The J gene is TRBJ2-1, the V gene TRBV6-5; D might be TRBD1 or TRBD2, each matching 5 bases. The CDR3 is 16 amino acids. Germline-derived CDR1 and CDR2 are MNHEY and SVGAGI. The V and J ends lost 0 bases and 9 bases respectively, with 18 bases between them.

V is TRBV6-1 and J is TRBJ2-7; 8 nucleotides agree with TRBD1. The germline V gene has CDR1 MNHNS and CDR2 SASEGT. Unmatched junction bases numbered 9, after V lost 4 bases and J lost 7 bases. This CDR3 is built from 14 residues. The CDR3 reads CASSADRVTKEQYF. For the CDR3, the DNA is TGTGCCAGCAGTGCGGACAGGGTAACTAAAGAGCAGTACTTC.

The chain employs TRBV29-1 and TRBJ2-7; 10 nucleotides match TRBD2. Germline lookup yields CDR1 SQVTM and CDR2 ANQGSEA. This CDR3 spans 14 amino acids. Trimming took 6 bases from V and 6 from J; bases not matched to a gene: 11. CDR3 sequence: CSVQPSGSPLEQYF. CDR3 in DNA: TGCAGCGTCCAACCTAGCGGGAGTCCCCTCGAGCAGTACTTC.

This clonotype was seen more than once but under ten times. The chain employs TRBV28 and TRBJ2-3; D is unresolved. CDR3 length equals 11 residues. Trimming stripped 3 bases from V and 9 bases from J, with 7 bases between. CDR1 is MDHEN and CDR2 is SYDVKM in the germline V gene. This CDR3 is CASSFWETQYF. DNA of the CDR3: TGTGCCAGCAGTTTCTGGGAAACGCAGTATTTT. Based on the CDR3 plus reference TRBV28 and TRBJ2-3, the full variable domain is DVKVTQSSRYLVKRTGEKVFLECVQDMDHENMFWYRQDPGLGLRLIYFSYDVKMKEKGDIPEGYSVSREKKERFSLILESASTNQTSMYLCASSFWETQYFGPGTRLTVL.

The chain carries TRBV14 and TRBJ1-2; unclear D gene. The germline gives CDR1 SGHDN, CDR2 FVKESK. Trimming removed 1 base from V and 4 bases from J, with 4 bases in between. This CDR3 contains 12 residues. The CDR3 sequence: CASSQASYGYTF. In DNA, the CDR3 is TGTGCCAGCAGCCAAGCTTCCTATGGCTACACCTTC.

CDR3 protein: CASSSGTIPPETQYF. In DNA form, the CDR3 reads TGTGCCAGCAGCTCCGGGACAATTCCTCCAGAGACCCAGTACTTC. This chain joins TRBV27 and TRBJ2-5; possibly TRBD1 for D (6 bases). The CDR3 loop spans 15 amino acids. Per germline, CDR1 MNHEY and CDR2 SMNVEV (reference sequence). The V and J ends lost 6 bases and 4 bases respectively, with 18 bases between them.

This clonotype came up a few times. The V call is TRBV7-8, the J call TRBJ2-5; D possibly corresponds to TRBD2 (6 bases). Germline lookup yields CDR1 SGHVS and CDR2 FQNEAQ. CDR3 length: 13 residues. Trimming cost V 5 bases and J 4 bases, with 11 bases left between them. The CDR3 protein is CASSTRRAETQYF. CDR3 sequence (DNA): TGTGCCAGCAGCACCAGGAGGGCAGAGACCCAGTACTTC.

This clonotype appeared many times. In DNA, the CDR3 is TGTGCCAGCAGCCTCTCCCGTGGGGGAGGTACCACAGATACGCAGTATTTT. Translating gives CASSLSRGGGTTDTQYF. This chain links TRBV12-3 or TRBV12-4 with TRBJ2-3; TRBD2 is a possible D gene (6 bases). Trimming took 6 bases from V and 2 from J, leaving 21 bases between them. CDR3 length equals 17 residues.